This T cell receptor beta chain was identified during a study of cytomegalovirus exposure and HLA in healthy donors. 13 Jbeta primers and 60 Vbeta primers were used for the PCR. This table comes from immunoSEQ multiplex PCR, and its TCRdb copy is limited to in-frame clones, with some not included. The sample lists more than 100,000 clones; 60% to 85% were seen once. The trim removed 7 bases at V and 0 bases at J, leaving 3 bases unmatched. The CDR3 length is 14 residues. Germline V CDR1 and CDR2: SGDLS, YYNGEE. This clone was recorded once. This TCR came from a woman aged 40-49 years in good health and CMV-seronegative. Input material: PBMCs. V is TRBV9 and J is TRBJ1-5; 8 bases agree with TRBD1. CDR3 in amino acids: CASDRGDSNQPQHF. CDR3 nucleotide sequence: TGTGCCAGCGACAGGGGAGATAGCAATCAGCCCCAGCATTTT.